These 18 T cell receptor beta chains were sequenced from one sample in a study of immune characterization of retroperitoneal liposarcoma. Each CDR3 protein gets one entry after TCRdb re-called the PCR reads with MiXCR. The repertoire consists of about 2,200 distinct CDR3 sequences, with 50% occurring once and the leading ten covering more than 45%. Sequencing was carried out using tumor tissue. These receptors came from a female donor with retroperitoneal liposarcoma.

This chain uses TRBV12-3 or TRBV12-4 with TRBJ2-1; D is unresolved. CDR3 length: 14 residues. Trimming pared 4 bases from V and 0 bases from J, leaving 7 bases between. The CDR3 DNA follows: TGTGCCAGCAGTTCGACTGGCTCCTACAATGAGCAGTTCTTC. Protein sequence: CASSSTGSYNEQFF.

This clonotype is labeled as large. The chain links TRBV11-1 to TRBJ2-1; D assignment may be TRBD1 or TRBD2 (7 bases each). V lost 4 bases and J 12 bases, leaving 22 bases between the germline ends. Per the germline V gene, CDR1 is SGHAT and CDR2 is FQDESV (reference sequence). This CDR3 contains 15 residues. CDR3 sequence reads: CASSSDRASGTLQFF. The CDR3 DNA is TGTGCCAGCAGCTCCGACAGGGCTAGCGGAACTTTGCAGTTCTTC.

The chain combines TRBV28 with TRBJ2-1, with 8 bases fitting TRBD2. Trimming cost V 8 bases and J 9 bases; bases outside gene matches: 12. This CDR3 contains 14 residues. Germline V gene lookup returns CDR1 MDHEN and CDR2 SYDVKM. In nucleotides, the CDR3 is TGTGCCAGCCTAGGGGAGCGGGAGATTGGTGAGCAGTTCTTC. Its translation: CASLGEREIGEQFF. The entire variable domain, with the rest obtained from reference TRBV28 and TRBJ2-1, is as follows: DVKVTQSSRYLVKRTGEKVFLECVQDMDHENMFWYRQDPGLGLRLIYFSYDVKMKEKGDIPEGYSVSREKKERFSLILESASTNQTSMYLCASLGEREIGEQFFGPGTRLTVL.

Relative to its sample, this clonotype is medium-sized (0.01 to 0.1%). The V and J genes are TRBV7-2 and TRBJ2-5; D perhaps matches TRBD2 (6 bases). The J call may be wrong; the DNA end is better matched by TRBJ2-7. The CDR3 is 13 residues long. Germline V gives CDR1 SGHTA, CDR2 FQGNSA. Here the CDR3 reads CASSLGFGSEQYF. CDR3 coding DNA: TGTGCCAGCAGCTTAGGTTTCGGGAGCGAGCAGTACTTC.

The rearrangement links TRBV6-1 to TRBJ2-1, with D uncertain. V lost 9 bases and J lost 3, with 12 bases in between. This CDR3 region has 13 residues. In germline, CDR1 is MNHNS, CDR2 SASEGT. CDR3 nucleotides: TGTGCCAGAAGCCCCTCAGTCTACAATGAGCAGTTCTTC. This translates into CARSPSVYNEQFF.

The chain joins TRBV5-1 to TRBJ2-1; D gene uncertain. Germline loops: CDR1 SGHRS, CDR2 YFSETQ. V gave up 4 bases and J gave up 9 bases, with 11 bases separating them. The CDR3 totals 12 residues. This CDR3 is CASSQGIREQFF. CDR3 in DNA: TGCGCCAGCAGCCAAGGCATCCGTGAGCAGTTCTTC.

Only one count was recorded for this clonotype. The J gene is TRBJ2-7, the V gene TRBV12-3 or TRBV12-4; 8 bases agree with TRBD2. The ends lost 6 bases at V and 6 bases at J; junction bases unmatched: 7. There are 13 residues in the CDR3. CDR3 in amino acids: CASSQTSDAEQYV. As DNA, the CDR3 is TGTGCCAGCAGCCAGACTAGCGATGCCGAGCAGTACGTC.

This clonotype is large (0.1 to 1%) in the sample. V gene TRBV6-6 combines with J gene TRBJ2-3; TRBD2 might be the D (5 bases). In germline, CDR1 is MNHNY, CDR2 SVGAGI (reference sequence). The CDR3 is made up of 16 amino acids. V was pared by 7 bases and J by 4 bases, with 21 bases between. The DNA of the CDR3 is TGTGCCAGCACCTACTCCGTAGGACCCGGGGCAGATACGCAGTATTTT. This translates into CASTYSVGPGADTQYF.

Worth noting for this clonotype: The junction differs from germline at one of its ends, possibly a read error. V and J are TRBV6-1 and TRBJ2-6, with D perhaps TRBD1 (5 bases). The CDR3 sequence is 14 residues long. The germline CDR1 and CDR2 sequences are MNHNS and SASEGT. The CDR3 loop is CASSVHSGANVPTF. As DNA, the CDR3 is TGTGCCAGCAGTGTTCACTCTGGGGCCAACGTCCCGACTTTC.

V is TRBV7-3 and J is TRBJ2-1; D gene uncertain. Germline V CDR1 and CDR2: SGHTA, FQGTGA. The germline V and J ends were trimmed by 0 bases and 0 bases, with 6 bases remaining between them. The CDR3 contains 15 residues. The CDR3 DNA is TGTGCCAGCAGCTTAACGTCACTCTCCTACAATGAGCAGTTCTTC. Translating gives CASSLTSLSYNEQFF.

V and J are TRBV7-3 and TRBJ1-1, with D unresolved. The CDR3 extends over 13 amino acids. CDR1 is SGHTA, CDR2 FQGTGA, per germline. V gave up 4 bases and J gave up 0 bases, with 6 bases separating them. CDR3 residues: CASSSQVNTEAFF. The CDR3 DNA reads TGTGCCAGCAGCTCCCAGGTGAACACTGAAGCTTTCTTT.

V and J are TRBV27 and TRBJ2-1; 11 nucleotides match TRBD2. CDR3 length: 14 amino acids. Germline V gene lookup returns CDR1 MNHEY and CDR2 SMNVEV (reference sequence). J gave up 6 bases and V 6 bases, and 4 bases lay outside the gene matches. The CDR3 bases are TGTGCCAGCAGCCTAGCGGGAGGAATCAATGAGCAGTTCTTC. Translated, it gives CASSLAGGINEQFF.

The chain uses TRBV12-3 or TRBV12-4 and TRBJ2-2; no firm D call. The CDR3 consists of 14 residues. V lost 5 bases and J 5 bases, leaving 12 bases between the germline ends. CDR3: CASSKIRGTGELFF. The CDR3 bases are TGTGCCAGCAGTAAGATTCGTGGGACCGGGGAGCTGTTTTTT.

CDR3 bases: TGTGCCAGCGTCAGGATCGGGTACGAGCAGTACTTC. Protein: CASVRIGYEQYF. This sequence joins TRBV6-1 and TRBJ2-7; no definite D call. This CDR3 spans 12 amino acids. Germline CDR1 and CDR2: MNHNS and SASEGT. Between the trimmed V and J ends, which lost 8 bases and 4 bases, there was a span of 12 bases.

Within the sample, this clonotype is medium-sized. The chain uses TRBV6-1 and TRBJ2-5, with a possible D match to TRBD2 (6 bases). Near its end, the DNA agrees better with TRBJ2-7, so the J call may be wrong. Germline V gene data show CDR1 as MNHNS and CDR2 as SASEGT. The CDR3 has 13 amino acids. The CDR3 coding sequence is TGTGCCAGCAAGGAGGGTTGGAACTACGAGCAGTACTTC. Translated: CASKEGWNYEQYF.

By share, this clonotype ranks as medium-sized. This rearrangement joins TRBV6-1 to TRBJ1-6, with D uncertain. The CDR3 has 15 residues. Trimming removed 1 base at V and 4 bases at J, with 8 bases between. Per germline, CDR1 MNHNS and CDR2 SASEGT. The CDR3 here is CASSEDEAYNSPLHF. Written as DNA, the CDR3 is TGTGCCAGCAGTGAAGACGAAGCGTATAATTCACCCCTCCACTTT.

The V call is TRBV7-6, the J call TRBJ2-1; D not certain. Trimming took 3 bases from V and 9 from J, leaving 15 bases between them. CDR1 and CDR2 (germline): SGHVS, FNYEAQ. CDR3 size: 14 residues. CDR3 loop: CASSFNEARIEQFF. In DNA, the CDR3 is TGTGCCAGCAGCTTTAACGAAGCGCGGATTGAGCAGTTCTTC. The full variable domain, with the rest looked up from reference TRBV7-6 and TRBJ2-1, is GAGVSQSPRYKVTKRGQDVALRCDPISGHVSLYWYRQALGQGPEFLTYFNYEAQQDKSGLPNDRFSAERPEGSISTLTIQRTEQRDSAMYRCASSFNEARIEQFFGPGTRLTVL.

The chain uses TRBV12-3 or TRBV12-4 and TRBJ2-5, with a possible D match to TRBD2 (6 bases). The CDR3 length is 13 residues. V was pared by 5 bases and J by 11 bases, with 18 bases between. The CDR3 region is CASSPAGSGEQYF. DNA for the CDR3: TGTGCCAGCAGTCCCGCGGGGTCCGGTGAGCAGTACTTC.